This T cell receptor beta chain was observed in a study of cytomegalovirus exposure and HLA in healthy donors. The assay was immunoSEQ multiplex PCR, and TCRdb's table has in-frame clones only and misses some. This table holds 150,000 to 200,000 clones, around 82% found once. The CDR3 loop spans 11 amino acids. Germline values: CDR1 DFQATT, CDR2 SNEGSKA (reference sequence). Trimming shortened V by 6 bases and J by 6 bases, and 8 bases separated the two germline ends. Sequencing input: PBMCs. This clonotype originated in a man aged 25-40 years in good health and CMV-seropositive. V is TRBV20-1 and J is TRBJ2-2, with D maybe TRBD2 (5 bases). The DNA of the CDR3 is TGCAGTGCGGAGGCCCCCGGGGAGCTGTTTTTT. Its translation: CSAEAPGELFF.